This T cell receptor (beta chain) is drawn from a study of response to subunit inactivated influenza vaccine. Overall study results and limits: Authors proposed each seasonal influenza vaccination draws in few new T cells.

This clonotype was counted a few times. Antigen unknown. One entry per CDR3 protein, called by TCRdb with MiXCR from the RT-PCR reads. The table has some 640,000 distinct CDR3 sequences, around 14% seen once. This TCR derives from a man aged 45-65 years who received an inactivated influenza vaccine. The sample here was PBMCs from blood, taken 14 to 15 days before vaccination.

The CDR3 nucleotides read TGTGCCATCCTCGACAGGGGGCCGGGGGAAAAACTGTTTTTT. Protein sequence: CAILDRGPGEKLFF. The chain combines TRBV28 with TRBJ1-4; TRBD1 agrees at 10 bases. This CDR3 has 14 amino acids. In germline, CDR1 is MDHEN, CDR2 SYDVKM. The junction had 10 bases not matched to a gene; V was cut back by 10 bases and J by 8 bases.